A single sample is the source of the 17 T cell receptor beta chains below, sequenced in a study of human T cells and chemical hapten exposure. TCRdb processed the RACE reads anew with MiXCR; each CDR3 protein has one entry. The repertoire holds approximately 80,000 distinct CDR3 sequences, more than 9% seen once, with approximately 4.7% in the top ten. The time point denotes: patch test 2, 6 weeks after DPC sensitization. Specified treatment: therapeutic diphenylcyclopropenone sensitization with weekly scalp DPC. The sequencing here drew on whole blood, taken in connection with sensitization to the hapten diphenylcyclopropenone (DPC). The receptors here all came from a woman aged 50 to 65 with alopecia areata. Some clones in this sample may be carry-over from other donors' samples.

CDR3 sequence: CASSDLLAGGPSRYEQYF. CDR3 bases: TGTGCCAGCAGCGATCTTCTAGCGGGAGGGCCTAGTCGGTACGAGCAGTACTTC. The chain carries TRBV11-2 and TRBJ2-7; 12 nucleotides align to TRBD2. V lost 5 bases, J lost 4 bases, and 15 bases stayed unmatched. CDR1 and CDR2 (germline): SGHAT, FQNNGV. The CDR3 extends over 18 amino acids.

The genes are TRBV5-1 and TRBJ2-6, with 12 nucleotides matching TRBD1. This CDR3 is 19 amino acids long. CDR1 and CDR2 (germline): SGHRS, YFSETQ. After removal of 4 bases from V and 4 bases from J, the junction contained 12 bases not matched to a gene. As DNA, the CDR3 is TGCGCCAGCAGCCTCATGGGACAGGGGGCGCAGACCGGGGCCAACGTCCTGACTTTC. Translated, it gives CASSLMGQGAQTGANVLTF. The full variable domain, rest sourced from reference TRBV5-1 and TRBJ2-6, is KAGVTQTPRYLIKTRGQQVTLSCSPISGHRSVSWYQQTPGQGLQFLFEYFSETQRNKGNFPGRFSGRQFSNSRSEMNVSTLELGDSALYLCASSLMGQGAQTGANVLTFGAGSRLTVL.

This chain links TRBV3-1 with TRBJ2-2; D unclear. Between the trimmed V and J ends, which lost 2 bases and 5 bases, there was a span of 21 bases. The CDR3 consists of 18 residues. The germline CDR1 and CDR2 sequences are LGHDT and YNNKEL (reference sequence). DNA for the CDR3: TGTGCCAGCAGCCAATCGCGTATGTCGCGGCGTGGGACCGGGGAGCTGTTTTTT. Its protein product is CASSQSRMSRRGTGELFF.

This clonotype showed up just once. This may stem from a read error, because a much larger clone lies one nucleotide away. This sequence joins TRBV5-1 and TRBJ2-1; D is unresolved. CDR3 length equals 15 residues. Germline V gene sequence: CDR1 SGHRS, CDR2 YFSETQ. The CDR3 loop reads CASSLEPSSCNEQFF. The CDR3 coding sequence is TGCGCCAGCAGCTTGGAGCCTTCCTCCTGCAATGAGCAGTTCTTC.

The chain links TRBV29-1 to TRBJ2-2, with 14 bases identical to TRBD2. CDR3 length: 15 amino acids. The germline CDR1 and CDR2 sequences are SQVTM and ANQGSEA. V lost 6 bases to trimming and J lost 7 bases; unmatched junction nucleotides: 7. CDR3 coding DNA: TGCAGCGTACCCGGGACTAGCGGGAGTCGCGGGGAGCTGTTTTTT. Its protein is CSVPGTSGSRGELFF.

A few counts support this clonotype. The chain carries TRBV28 and TRBJ1-5; 9 bases match TRBD1. Per germline, CDR1 MDHEN and CDR2 SYDVKM. This CDR3 has 16 residues. V trimming: 6 bases; J trimming: 1 base; junction bases outside the gene matches: 7. CDR3 in DNA: TGTGCCAGCAGGGACAGGGGAGCACGAAGCAATCAGCCCCAGCATTTT. It specifies CASRDRGARSNQPQHF.

This chain links TRBV29-1 with TRBJ2-4; D is undetermined. The CDR3 length is 13 residues. Germline V gene sequence: CDR1 SQVTM, CDR2 ANQGSEA. The V and J ends lost 3 bases and 0 bases respectively, with 6 bases between them. The CDR3 nucleotides read TGCAGCGTTGAGGGGATAGCCAAAAACATTCAGTACTTC. Its protein product is CSVEGIAKNIQYF.

The chain carries TRBV9 and TRBJ1-2; weak D call: TRBD1 (5 bases). The V gene's germline CDR1 is SGDLS and CDR2 YYNGEE. The germline V and J ends were trimmed by 0 bases and 1 base, with 7 bases remaining between them. The CDR3 contains 14 residues. The CDR3 loop reads CASSVGDGNYGYTF. The CDR3 DNA follows: TGTGCCAGCAGCGTAGGGGACGGTAACTATGGCTACACCTTC.

This clonotype was counted only a few times. The chain links TRBV5-5 to TRBJ2-2; TRBD1 aligns across 7 bases. The germline gives CDR1 SGHKS, CDR2 YYEKEE (reference sequence). V gave up 4 bases and J gave up 2 bases; unmatched junction bases: 8. The CDR3 has 16 amino acids. The CDR3 loop is CASSPAGTVNTGELFF. The CDR3, as DNA: TGTGCCAGCAGCCCGGCCGGGACAGTCAACACCGGGGAGCTGTTTTTT.

This clonotype showed up just once. This chain connects TRBV19 to TRBJ2-7, with D possibly being TRBD1 (6 bases). V lost 4 bases to trimming and J lost 0 bases, with 13 bases between them. This CDR3 region has 15 residues. Germline V gives CDR1 LNHDA, CDR2 SQIVND (reference sequence). The CDR3: CASSSRGLDSYEQYF. In nucleotides, the CDR3 is TGTGCCAGTAGTAGCAGGGGTCTTGACTCCTACGAGCAGTACTTC.

A remark on this clonotype: The junction does not match germline at one end; this may be a read error. The chain is built from TRBV24-1 and TRBJ2-3, with D maybe TRBD1 (5 bases). This CDR3 is 17 amino acids long. Germline loops: CDR1 KGHDR, CDR2 SFDVKD. This CDR3 reads CATSDSSRALSIDTQYF. The CDR3 DNA reads TGTGCCACCAGTGATTCCTCCAGGGCCCTAAGCATAGATACGCAGTATTTT.

The gene calls are TRBV5-1 and TRBJ2-6; no definite D call. The V gene lost 1 base and the J gene lost 4 bases, with 9 bases spanning the gap. CDR3 length: 15 amino acids. The germline CDR1 and CDR2 sequences are SGHRS and YFSETQ. In DNA, the CDR3 is TGCGCCAGCAGCTTGCCAGCATCCGGGGCCAACGTCCTGACTTTC. It yields the protein CASSLPASGANVLTF.

This clonotype was picked up many times. V usage is TRBV10-3 and J usage is TRBJ1-1; D might be TRBD1 (5 bases). V was shortened by 8 bases and J by 2 bases, with 12 bases between the two germline ends. The CDR3 loop spans 13 amino acids. CDR1 and CDR2 from the germline V gene are ENHRY and SYGVKD. The CDR3 spells CAIGWGVNTEAFF. The DNA of the CDR3 is TGTGCCATCGGTTGGGGGGTCAACACTGAAGCTTTCTTT.

This clonotype was counted only a few times. V is TRBV28 and J is TRBJ2-7; the D gene is possibly TRBD1 (6 bases). V dropped 10 bases and J dropped 2 bases, with 12 bases sitting between them. The CDR3 runs to 12 residues. The germline CDR1 and CDR2 sequences are MDHEN and SYDVKM. CDR3 bases: TGTGCCACCGAACAGGGAACCTACGAGCAGTACTTC. Protein: CATEQGTYEQYF. Full variable domain (missing parts from reference TRBV28 and TRBJ2-7): DVKVTQSSRYLVKRTGEKVFLECVQDMDHENMFWYRQDPGLGLRLIYFSYDVKMKEKGDIPEGYSVSREKKERFSLILESASTNQTSMYLCATEQGTYEQYFGPGTRLTVT.

This CDR3 is CASSQGDSTKTQYF. Here the CDR3 DNA reads TGCGCCAGCAGCCAAGGGGACAGTACAAAGACCCAGTACTTC. This chain links TRBV4-1 with TRBJ2-5; 7 bases map to TRBD1. V dropped 1 base and J dropped 6; count of bases not matched to a gene: 5. The CDR3 is made up of 14 amino acids. Germline CDR1 MGHRA, CDR2 YSYEKL.

This clonotype was counted only a few times. The chain couples TRBV30 to TRBJ2-7; the D gene is possibly TRBD1 (7 bases). The germline V gene has CDR1 GTSNPN and CDR2 SVGIG (reference sequence). The CDR3 sequence is 13 residues long. V shed 0 bases and J shed 6 bases, with 12 bases lying between them. CDR3 amino acids: CAWSVRQGGEQYF. The CDR3 DNA sequence: TGTGCCTGGAGTGTCCGGCAGGGGGGCGAGCAGTACTTC.

This clonotype has a count of ten or more. The chain employs TRBV5-1 and TRBJ2-1, with D perhaps given as TRBD1 or TRBD2 (5 bases each). The V end was cut by 3 bases, the J end by 1 base, with 14 bases between. The CDR3 covers 16 residues. CDR1 and CDR2 (germline): SGHRS, YFSETQ. CDR3 sequence (DNA): TGCGCCAGCAGCTGGGGACCCCCCGGATCCTACAATGAGCAGTTCTTC. Residues: CASSWGPPGSYNEQFF.